These 10 T cell receptor beta chains were all obtained from the same sample, sequenced in a study of OX40 agonist ivuxolimab in advanced cancers. Libraries were prepared by immunoSEQ multiplex PCR; TCRdb keeps only in-frame clonotypes and omits some of them. Of approximately 90,000 clones listed, under 95% are singletons. The input for sequencing was CD4+ or CD8+ T cells sorted from blood, taken in a trial of the OX40 agonist ivuxolimab. The receptors here all came from an adult with an advanced solid tumor such as melanoma, head and neck, liver or kidney cancer.

This CDR3 is CASSVGTSGNYNEQFF. The CDR3, as DNA: TGTGCCAGCAGTGTGGGGACTAGCGGGAACTACAATGAGCAGTTCTTC. V gene TRBV9 combines with J gene TRBJ2-1, with 13 nucleotides matching TRBD2. V gave up 5 bases and J gave up 3 bases; unmatched junction bases: 5. The germline gives CDR1 SGDLS, CDR2 YYNGEE. The CDR3 runs 16 residues. Supplemented by reference TRBV9 and TRBJ2-1, the full variable domain reads DSGVTQTPKHLITATGQRVTLRCSPRSGDLSVYWYQQSLDQGLQFLIQYYNGEERAKGNILERFSAQQFPDLHSELNLSSLELGDSALYFCASSVGTSGNYNEQFFGPGTRLTVL.

This clone was seen only a few times. The chain uses TRBV28 and TRBJ1-2, with TRBD1 matching over 8 bases. The CDR3 extends over 15 amino acids. Germline-derived CDR1 and CDR2 are MDHEN and SYDVKM. Trimming removed 5 bases from V and 14 bases from J; junction bases left unmatched: 19. CDR3 sequence: CASSPQAETGALGTF. The CDR3 region has the DNA TGTGCCAGCAGTCCCCAAGCCGAGACAGGGGCCCTCGGTACCTTC.

This chain uses TRBV10-3 with TRBJ2-5; TRBD2 aligns across 7 bases. The CDR3 sequence is 16 residues long. V was pared by 0 bases and J by 9 bases, with 13 bases of the junction left unmatched. CDR1 and CDR2 from the germline V gene are ENHRY and SYGVKD. The CDR3 DNA reads TGTGCCATCAGTGAGTCCCAGCGGGGCCGTTTTTGGGCCCAGTACTTC. It is translated as CAISESQRGRFWAQYF.

The chain recombines TRBV7-2 with TRBJ2-2; the D is unclear. The V and J ends lost 6 bases and 4 bases respectively, with 12 bases between them. This CDR3 region has 14 residues. From germline, CDR1 is SGHTA and CDR2 FQGNSA. DNA of the CDR3: TGTGCCAGCAGAGTCCTCTCGTCCACCGGGGAGCTGTTTTTT. Its translation: CASRVLSSTGELFF.

The V call is TRBV7-9, the J call TRBJ2-1, with 12 nucleotides matching TRBD2. Germline-derived CDR1 and CDR2 are SEHNR and FQNEAQ (reference sequence). This CDR3 spans 16 amino acids. V dropped 0 bases and J dropped 7; count of bases not matched to a gene: 4. CDR3 DNA sequence: TGTGCCAGCAGCTTAGCGCAAGGACTAGCGGGGAATGAGCAGTTCTTC. Protein product: CASSLAQGLAGNEQFF.

This clone appeared once. This chain uses TRBV28 with TRBJ2-7, with TRBD1 matching over 8 bases. There are 14 residues in the CDR3. Germline-derived CDR1 and CDR2 are MDHEN and SYDVKM. The V gene end was trimmed by 7 bases and the J gene end by 4 bases; junction bases not matched to a gene: 9. CDR3 DNA sequence: TGTGCCAGCAAGGCCTTGACAGGGGTGTACGAGCAGTACTTC. Protein product: CASKALTGVYEQYF.

V is TRBV6-6 and J is TRBJ2-7; 10 bases are shared with TRBD2. Germline lookup yields CDR1 MNHNY and CDR2 SVGAGI (reference sequence). CDR3 length: 14 amino acids. The V and J ends lost 5 bases and 1 base, in that order; junction bases with no gene match: 2. The CDR3 sequence: CASSRLAGSYEQYF. The CDR3 DNA sequence: TGTGCCAGCAGTCGACTAGCGGGTTCCTACGAGCAGTACTTC.

The CDR3, as DNA: TGCGCCAGCAGTAAGCTAGCGGGACGAGGCTCCTACGAGCAGTACTTC. Amino acid sequence: CASSKLAGRGSYEQYF. The V call is TRBV10-1, the J call TRBJ2-7, with 9 bases fitting TRBD2. CDR3 length: 16 amino acids. CDR1 WNHNN and CDR2 SYGVQD come from the germline V gene (reference sequence). The V and J ends lost 5 bases and 0 bases, in that order; junction bases with no gene match: 8.

V usage is TRBV5-5 and J usage is TRBJ2-7; 7 bases map to TRBD1. The germline gives CDR1 SGHKS, CDR2 YYEKEE (reference sequence). Germline trimming cut 0 bases from V and 2 bases from J; bases unmatched to any gene: 5. CDR3 size: 15 residues. CDR3 bases: TGTGCCAGCAGCTTGGCGACAGGGTCCACCTACGAGCAGTACTTC. This sequence encodes CASSLATGSTYEQYF.

V is TRBV9 and J is TRBJ2-1; 13 bases agree with TRBD2. Looked up from germline, CDR1 is SGDLS and CDR2 is YYNGEE. This CDR3 is 15 amino acids long. The ends lost 3 bases at V and 8 bases at J; junction bases unmatched: 5. CDR3 bases: TGTGCCAGCAGCGACGGACTAGCGGGAGACGATGAGCAGTTCTTC. This translates into CASSDGLAGDDEQFF.